These T cell receptor beta chains were read from a single sample in a study of a mutant IDH1 vaccine in newly diagnosed glioma. Measured with immunoSEQ multiplex PCR; TCRdb has only the in-frame clones, and not every one. Of roughly 51,000 clones listed, around four fifths are singletons. These receptors have no known antigen. Sample: PBMCs, taken from a glioma patient whose treatment included an IDH1 peptide vaccine. These receptors were collected from a man in his forties with glioma. CDR3s include the opening cysteine and the closing phenylalanine or tryptophan. D genes are given only for firm matches. Some rows mark clone size as missing; the rest say once, few, many or name a class of expanded clone.

clone size	D gene	V gene	J gene	CDR3 DNA	CDR3 protein
-	TRBD1	TRBV2	TRBJ1-5	TGTGCCAGCGAGAGGGGGCTAGGCAATCAGCCCCAGCATTTT	CASERGLGNQPQHF
-	-	TRBV7-9	TRBJ1-2	TGTGCCAGCAATTCTAGGGGGTATGGCTACACCTTC	CASNSRGYGYTF
-	-	TRBV9	TRBJ1-1	TGTGCCAGCAGCCCCCGACAGGCCTTGAACACTGAAGCTTTCTTT	CASSPRQALNTEAFF
-	-	TRBV19	TRBJ2-5	TGTGCCAGTAGCTCGGTATTTTTGGAGACCCAGTACTTC	CASSSVFLETQYF
-	TRBD2	TRBV6-6	TRBJ2-1	TGTGCCACCCTAAGCGGGGGGCCCTACAATGAGCAGTTCTTC	CATLSGGPYNEQFF
-	-	TRBV13	TRBJ1-1	TGTGCCAGCAGCCGGGGACGGCCGAACACTGAAGCTTTCTTT	CASSRGRPNTEAFF
-	TRBD1	TRBV5-1	TRBJ2-7	TGCGCCAGCAGCTTGGGGGACAGACAAACCTACGAGCAGTACTTC	CASSLGDRQTYEQYF
-	TRBD2	TRBV10-3	TRBJ2-1	TGTGCCATCAGTGAGTCGCCCGGGCGGGGGGGCAATGAGCAGTTCTTC	CAISESPGRGGNEQFF
-	-	TRBV15	TRBJ1-4	TGTGCCACCAGCAGAGGTAGGGGAGAAAAACTGTTTTTT	CATSRGRGEKLFF
-	-	TRBV6-1	TRBJ2-3	TGTGCCAGCAGCCGGGAGTGGAGCACAGATACGCAGTATTTT	CASSREWSTDTQYF
few	-	TRBV7-9	TRBJ1-2	TGTGCCAGCAGCCGAGCTAACTATGGCTACACCTTC	CASSRANYGYTF
-	-	TRBV18	TRBJ1-4	TGTGCCAGCTCACCACGGACGGTCGCAACTAATGAAAAACTGTTTTTT	CASSPRTVATNEKLFF
few	TRBD2	TRBV4-2	TRBJ2-2	TGTGCCAGCAGCCCTAGCGGGGTGAACACCGGGGAGCTGTTTTTT	CASSPSGVNTGELFF
-	-	TRBV5-4	TRBJ1-2	TGTGCCAGCAGCGTGACCGACAGGTCTTACACCTTC	CASSVTDRSYTF
-	-	TRBV4-1	TRBJ2-7	TGCGCCAGCAGCCAAGACCCCCCGGGGGGCAGCTACGAGCAGTACTTC	CASSQDPPGGSYEQYF
-	TRBD1	TRBV5-5	TRBJ1-1	TGTGCCAGCAGCCCGTGGACAGGGAACACTGAAGCTTTCTTT	CASSPWTGNTEAFF
-	-	TRBV9	TRBJ1-4	TGTGCCAGCAGCGTAGGGAAGAGGCCTGAAAAACTGTTTTTT	CASSVGKRPEKLFF